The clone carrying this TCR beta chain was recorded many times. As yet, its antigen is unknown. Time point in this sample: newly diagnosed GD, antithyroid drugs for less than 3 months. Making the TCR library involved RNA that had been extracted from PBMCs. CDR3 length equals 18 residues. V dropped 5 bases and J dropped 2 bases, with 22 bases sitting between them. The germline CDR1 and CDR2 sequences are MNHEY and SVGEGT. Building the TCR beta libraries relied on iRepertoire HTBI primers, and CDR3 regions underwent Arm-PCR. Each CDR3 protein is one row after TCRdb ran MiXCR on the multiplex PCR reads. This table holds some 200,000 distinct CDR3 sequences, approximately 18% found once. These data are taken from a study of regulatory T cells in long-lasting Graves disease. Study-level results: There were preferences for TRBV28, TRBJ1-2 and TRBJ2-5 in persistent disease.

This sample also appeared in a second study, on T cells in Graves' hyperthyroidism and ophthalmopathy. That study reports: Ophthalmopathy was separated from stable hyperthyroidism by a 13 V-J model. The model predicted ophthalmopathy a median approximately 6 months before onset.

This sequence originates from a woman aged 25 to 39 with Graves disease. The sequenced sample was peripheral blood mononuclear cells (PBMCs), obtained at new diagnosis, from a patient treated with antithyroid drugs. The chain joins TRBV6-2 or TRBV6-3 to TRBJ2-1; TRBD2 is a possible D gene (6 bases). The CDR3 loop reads CASSRNRGSGLTYNEQFF. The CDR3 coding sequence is TGTGCCAGCAGTCGAAACCGAGGGAGCGGGTTAACCTACAATGAGCAGTTCTTC.